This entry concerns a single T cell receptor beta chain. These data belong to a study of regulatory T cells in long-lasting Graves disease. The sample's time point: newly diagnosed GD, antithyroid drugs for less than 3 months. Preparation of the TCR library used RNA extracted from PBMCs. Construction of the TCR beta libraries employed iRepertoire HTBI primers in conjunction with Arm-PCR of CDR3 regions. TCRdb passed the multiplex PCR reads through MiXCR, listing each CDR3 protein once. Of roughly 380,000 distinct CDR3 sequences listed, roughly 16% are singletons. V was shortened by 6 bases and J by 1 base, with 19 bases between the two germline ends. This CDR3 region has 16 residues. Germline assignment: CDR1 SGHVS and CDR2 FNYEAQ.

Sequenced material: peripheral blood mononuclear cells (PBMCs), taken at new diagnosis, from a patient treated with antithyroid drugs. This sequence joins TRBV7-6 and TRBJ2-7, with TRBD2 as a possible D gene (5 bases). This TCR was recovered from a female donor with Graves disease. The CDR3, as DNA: TGTGCCAGCAGGCCCTCCGGGTCGGGGATTTCCTACGAGCAGTACTTC. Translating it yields CASRPSGSGISYEQYF.